Included here is one TCR beta chain sequence, with context. This sample is drawn from a study of shared clonotypes between healthy human individuals. Germline V gene sequence: CDR1 SGHTA, CDR2 FQGNSA. This CDR3 has 14 amino acids. V was clipped by 5 bases and J by 5 bases, with 15 bases between them. The protocol was immunoSEQ multiplex PCR, while the TCRdb copy is restricted to in-frame clones and leaves out a portion. This table holds some 2.4 million clones, 90% to 95% found once. The chain recombines TRBV7-2 with TRBJ2-5; weak D call: TRBD2 (7 bases). The sample taken for sequencing was naive CD4+ T cells from PBMCs. Subset described: CD45RA+ positively selected. This receptor was taken from a man aged 18 to 35 in good health. Some clones in this sample may be carry-over from other donors' samples. The CDR3 is CASSRGGTTETQYF. In DNA form, the CDR3 reads TGTGCCAGCAGCAGGGGGGGGACCACGGAGACCCAGTACTTC.